This T cell receptor (beta chain) stems from a study of Ad26.COV2.S vaccination and SARS-CoV-2 variants. Background on the study: The study gave Ad26.COV2.S intramuscularly, once or twice 56 days apart.

V shed 10 bases and J shed 0 bases, with 12 bases lying between them. CDR1 is MNHEY, CDR2 SVGAGI, per germline. CDR3 length: 13 amino acids. The repertoire was sequenced with immunoSEQ multiplex PCR; TCRdb's copy has only in-frame clones and lacks some. The sample holds some 400,000 clones; 70% to 90% are singletons and the top ten take around 1.8%. As to treatment: some 20 received Ad26.COV2.S at low or high dose, single or two shots; about 5 received placebo; per-sample allocation not given. It was on day 63 after the first vaccine or placebo injection that samples were taken. A Boston adult aged 18-55 years was the donor.

The receptor comes from a person aged 18 to 59 who received the Ad26.COV2.S COVID-19 vaccine or a placebo. V usage is TRBV6-5 and J usage is TRBJ2-5; D is perhaps TRBD1 or TRBD2 (6 bases each). Source: peripheral blood, taken in a trial of Ad26.COV2.S vaccine versus placebo. In nucleotides, the CDR3 is TGTGCCACAAGGGGGGCTAACCAAGAGACCCAGTACTTC. It specifies CATRGANQETQYF.